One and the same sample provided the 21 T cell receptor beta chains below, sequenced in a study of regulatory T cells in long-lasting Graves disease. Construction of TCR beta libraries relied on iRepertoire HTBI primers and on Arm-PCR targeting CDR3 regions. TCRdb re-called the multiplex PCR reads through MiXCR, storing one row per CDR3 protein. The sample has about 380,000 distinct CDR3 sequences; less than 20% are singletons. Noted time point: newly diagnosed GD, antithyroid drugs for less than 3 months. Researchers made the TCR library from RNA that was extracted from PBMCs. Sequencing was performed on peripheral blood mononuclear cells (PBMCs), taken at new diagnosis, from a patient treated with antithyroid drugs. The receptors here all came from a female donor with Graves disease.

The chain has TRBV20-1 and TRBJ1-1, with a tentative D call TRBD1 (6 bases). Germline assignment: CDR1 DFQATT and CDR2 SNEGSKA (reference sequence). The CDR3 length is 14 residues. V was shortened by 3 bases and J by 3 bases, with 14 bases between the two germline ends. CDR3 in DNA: TGCAGTGCTAGGGTAGGGGGGGTGGACACTGAAGCTTTCTTT. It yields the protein CSARVGGVDTEAFF.

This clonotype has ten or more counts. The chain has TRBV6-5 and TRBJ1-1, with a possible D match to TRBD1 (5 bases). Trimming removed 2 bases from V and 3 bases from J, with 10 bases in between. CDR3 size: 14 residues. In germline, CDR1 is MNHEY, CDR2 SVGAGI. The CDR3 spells CASSYRGDHTEAFF. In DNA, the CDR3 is TGTGCCAGCAGTTACAGGGGAGACCACACTGAAGCTTTCTTT.

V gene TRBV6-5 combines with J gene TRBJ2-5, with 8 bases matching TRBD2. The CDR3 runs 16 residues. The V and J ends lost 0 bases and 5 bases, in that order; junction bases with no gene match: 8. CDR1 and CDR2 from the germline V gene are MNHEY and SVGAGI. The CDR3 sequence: CASSYSRASGPETQYF. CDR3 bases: TGTGCCAGCAGTTACTCCCGGGCTAGCGGGCCGGAGACCCAGTACTTC.

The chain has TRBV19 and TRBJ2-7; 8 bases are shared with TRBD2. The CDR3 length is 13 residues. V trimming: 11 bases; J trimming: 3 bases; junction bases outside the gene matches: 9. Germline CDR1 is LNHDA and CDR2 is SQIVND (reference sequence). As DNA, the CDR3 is TGTGCCTCGGCGGGAGGAACCTACTACGAGCAGTACTTC. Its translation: CASAGGTYYEQYF. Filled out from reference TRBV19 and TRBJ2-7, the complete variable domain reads DGGITQSPKYLFRKEGQNVTLSCEQNLNHDAMYWYRQDPGQGLRLIYYSQIVNDFQKGDIAEGYSVSREKKESFPLTVTSAQKNPTAFYLCASAGGTYYEQYFGPGTRLTVT.

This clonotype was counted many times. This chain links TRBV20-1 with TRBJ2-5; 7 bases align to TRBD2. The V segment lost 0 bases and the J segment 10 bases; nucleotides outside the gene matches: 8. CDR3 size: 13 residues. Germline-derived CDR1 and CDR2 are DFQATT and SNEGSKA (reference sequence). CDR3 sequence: CSARDRPTGGQYF. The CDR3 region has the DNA TGCAGTGCTAGAGATCGCCCGACGGGGGGCCAGTACTTC.

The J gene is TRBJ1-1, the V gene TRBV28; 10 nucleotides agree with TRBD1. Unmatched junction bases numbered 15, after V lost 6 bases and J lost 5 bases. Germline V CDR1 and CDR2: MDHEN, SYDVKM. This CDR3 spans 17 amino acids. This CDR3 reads CASRSSGTGVTRTEAFF. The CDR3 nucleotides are TGTGCCAGCAGATCGTCCGGGACAGGGGTAACGAGGACTGAAGCTTTCTTT. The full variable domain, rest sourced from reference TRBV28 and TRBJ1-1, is DVKVTQSSRYLVKRTGEKVFLECVQDMDHENMFWYRQDPGLGLRLIYFSYDVKMKEKGDIPEGYSVSREKKERFSLILESASTNQTSMYLCASRSSGTGVTRTEAFFGQGTRLTVV.

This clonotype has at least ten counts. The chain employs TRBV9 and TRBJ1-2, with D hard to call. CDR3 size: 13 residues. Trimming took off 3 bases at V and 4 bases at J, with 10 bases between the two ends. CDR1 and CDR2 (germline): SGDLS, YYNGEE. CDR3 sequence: CASSAPQAYGYTF. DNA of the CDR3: TGTGCCAGCAGCGCACCGCAGGCCTATGGCTACACCTTC.

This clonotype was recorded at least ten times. CDR3 amino acids: CASSPDRATEAFF. CDR3 in DNA: TGTGCCAGCAGTCCCGACAGGGCCACTGAAGCTTTCTTT. The V gene is TRBV7-9, the J gene TRBJ1-1, with 7 bases matching TRBD1. The CDR3 runs 13 residues. Germline V gene lookup returns CDR1 SEHNR and CDR2 FQNEAQ (reference sequence). V lost 6 bases to trimming and J lost 4 bases; unmatched junction nucleotides: 5.

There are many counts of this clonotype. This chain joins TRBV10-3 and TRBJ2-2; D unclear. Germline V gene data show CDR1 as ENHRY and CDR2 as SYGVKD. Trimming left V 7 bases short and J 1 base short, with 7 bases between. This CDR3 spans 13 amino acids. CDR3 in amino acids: CAINKENTGELFF. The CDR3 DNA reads TGTGCCATCAATAAGGAGAACACCGGGGAGCTGTTTTTT.

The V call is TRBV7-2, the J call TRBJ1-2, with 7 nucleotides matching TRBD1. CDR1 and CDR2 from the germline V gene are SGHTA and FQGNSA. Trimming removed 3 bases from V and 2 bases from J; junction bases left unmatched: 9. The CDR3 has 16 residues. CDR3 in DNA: TGTGCCAGCAGCTTCGAATTGGGACAGTTGAACTATGGCTACACCTTC. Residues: CASSFELGQLNYGYTF.

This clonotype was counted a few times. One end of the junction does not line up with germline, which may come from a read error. The CDR3 coding sequence is TGTGCTAGCAGCTTAGGGACAGGACTCGGGAACACCATATATTTT. This translates into CASSLGTGLGNTIYF. V is TRBV7-7 and J is TRBJ1-3, with 8 bases fitting TRBD1. Germline assignment: CDR1 SSHAT and CDR2 FNYEAQ (reference sequence). This CDR3 has 15 amino acids. Combining the CDR3 with reference TRBV7-7 and TRBJ1-3 gives the whole variable domain GAGVSQSPRYKVTKRGQDVTLRCDPISSHATLYWYQQALGQGPEFLTYFNYEAQPDKSGLPSDRFSAERPEGSISTLTIQRTEQRDSAMYRCASSLGTGLGNTIYFGEGSWLTVV.

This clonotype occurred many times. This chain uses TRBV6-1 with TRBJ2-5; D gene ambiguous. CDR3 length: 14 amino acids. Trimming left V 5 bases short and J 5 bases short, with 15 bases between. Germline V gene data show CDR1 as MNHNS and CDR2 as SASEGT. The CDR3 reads CASSRTTPGETQYF. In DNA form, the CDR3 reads TGTGCCAGCAGTCGGACGACACCCGGGGAGACCCAGTACTTC.

In DNA form, the CDR3 reads TGTGCCAGCAGTCCTCCGCGACCGTCAGAGACCCAGTACTTC. This sequence encodes CASSPPRPSETQYF. The V and J genes are TRBV7-6 and TRBJ2-5; D call uncertain. Trimming removed 6 bases at V and 4 bases at J, with 15 bases between. The CDR3 has 14 amino acids. Germline CDR1 is SGHVS and CDR2 is FNYEAQ.

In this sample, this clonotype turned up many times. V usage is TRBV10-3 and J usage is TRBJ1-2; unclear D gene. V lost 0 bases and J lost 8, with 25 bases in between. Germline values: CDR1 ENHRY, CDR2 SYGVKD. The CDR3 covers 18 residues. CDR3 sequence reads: CAISESFVGTLRREGYTF. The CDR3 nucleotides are TGTGCCATCAGTGAGTCATTCGTCGGCACCCTGAGACGGGAGGGCTACACCTTC.

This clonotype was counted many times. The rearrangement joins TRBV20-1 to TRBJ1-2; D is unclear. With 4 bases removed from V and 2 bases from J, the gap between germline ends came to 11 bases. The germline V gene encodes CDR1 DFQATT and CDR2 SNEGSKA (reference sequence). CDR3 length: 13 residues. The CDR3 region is CSAIDYGNYGYTF. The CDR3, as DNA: TGCAGTGCTATAGACTACGGGAACTATGGCTACACCTTC.

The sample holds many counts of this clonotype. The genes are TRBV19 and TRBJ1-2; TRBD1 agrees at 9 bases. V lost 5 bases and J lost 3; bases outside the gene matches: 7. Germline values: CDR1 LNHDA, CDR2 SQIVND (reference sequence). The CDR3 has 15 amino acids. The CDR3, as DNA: TGTGCCAGTAGTGTCTACAGGGGGCTTGACTATGGCTACACCTTC. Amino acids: CASSVYRGLDYGYTF.

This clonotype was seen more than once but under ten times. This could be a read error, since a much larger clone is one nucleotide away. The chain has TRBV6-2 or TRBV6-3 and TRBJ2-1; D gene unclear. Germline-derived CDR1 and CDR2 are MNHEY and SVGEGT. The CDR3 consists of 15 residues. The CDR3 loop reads CASSTTQNLYNEQVF. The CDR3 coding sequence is TGTGCCAGCAGTACCACTCAGAACCTTTACAATGAGCAGGTCTTC.

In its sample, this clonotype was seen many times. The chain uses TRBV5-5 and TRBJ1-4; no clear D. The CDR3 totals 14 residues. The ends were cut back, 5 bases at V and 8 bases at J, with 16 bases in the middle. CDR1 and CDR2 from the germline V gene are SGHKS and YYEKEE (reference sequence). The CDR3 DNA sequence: TGTGCCAGCAGTGCGATGTGGGATGGGGAAAAACTGTTTTTT. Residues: CASSAMWDGEKLFF.

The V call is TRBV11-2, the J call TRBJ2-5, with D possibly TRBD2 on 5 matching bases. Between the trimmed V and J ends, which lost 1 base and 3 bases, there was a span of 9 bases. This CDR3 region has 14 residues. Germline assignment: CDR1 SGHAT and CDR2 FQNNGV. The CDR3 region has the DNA TGTGCCAGCAGCTTAGTGTACGGGAAAGAGACCCAGTACTTC. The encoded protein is CASSLVYGKETQYF.

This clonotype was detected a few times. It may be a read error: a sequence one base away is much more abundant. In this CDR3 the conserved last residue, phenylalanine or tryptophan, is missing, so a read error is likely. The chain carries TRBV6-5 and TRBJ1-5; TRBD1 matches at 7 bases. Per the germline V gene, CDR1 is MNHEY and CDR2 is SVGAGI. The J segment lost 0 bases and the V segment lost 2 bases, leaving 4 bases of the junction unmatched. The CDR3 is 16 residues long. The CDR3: CASSYRDSYSNQPQHS. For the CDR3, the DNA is TGTGCCAGCAGTTACCGGGACAGTTATAGCAATCAGCCCCAGCATTCT.

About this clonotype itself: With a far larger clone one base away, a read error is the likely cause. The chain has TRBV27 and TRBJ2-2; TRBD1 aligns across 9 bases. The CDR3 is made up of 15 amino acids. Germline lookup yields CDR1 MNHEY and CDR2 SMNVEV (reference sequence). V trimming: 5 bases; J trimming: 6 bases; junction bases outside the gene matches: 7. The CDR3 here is CASSGRTGVSGELFF. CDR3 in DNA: TGTGCCAGCAGTGGCCGGACAGGGGTGTCCGGGGAGCTGTTTTTT.